This T cell receptor beta chain was retrieved from a study of T-cell reconstitution after alpha-beta-depleted transplantation in children. TCRbeta library preparation incorporated unique molecular identifiers. MiXCR, run by TCRdb on the PCR reads, gives a single entry per CDR3 protein. This table holds about 900,000 distinct CDR3 sequences, under 30% found once. Germline lookup yields CDR1 MNHEY and CDR2 SVGAGI. The CDR3 covers 17 residues. In the case of this clonotype: This sequence may be a read error, since a much larger clone differs from it by one base.

Sequenced here: PBMCs, mostly from graft donor cells, sampled 360 days after TCRalphabeta/CD19-depleted stem cell transplant. This receptor was identified in a boy less than two years old who had a stem cell transplant for SCID, so the T cells may come from the graft donor. J is TRBJ1-3 and V is TRBV6-5; D is perhaps TRBD1 (5 bases). The CDR3 sequence is CASSYTQGTANGSTIYF. The DNA for the CDR3 is TGTGCCAGCAGTTACACTCAGGGTACCGCTAACGGAAGCACCATATATTTT.